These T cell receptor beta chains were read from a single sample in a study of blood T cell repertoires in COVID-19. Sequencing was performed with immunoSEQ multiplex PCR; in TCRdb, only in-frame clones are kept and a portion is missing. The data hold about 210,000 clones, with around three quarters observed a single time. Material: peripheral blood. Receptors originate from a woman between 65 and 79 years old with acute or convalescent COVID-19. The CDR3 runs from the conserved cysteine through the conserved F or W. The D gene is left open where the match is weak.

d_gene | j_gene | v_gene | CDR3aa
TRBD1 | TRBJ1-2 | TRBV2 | CASSQRQGSYGYTF
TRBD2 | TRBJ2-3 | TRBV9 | CASSVATSGGANTDTQYF
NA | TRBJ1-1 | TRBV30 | CAWRRTIWTEAFF
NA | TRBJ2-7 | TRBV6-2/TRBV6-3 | CASSLTRPTGQSYEQYF
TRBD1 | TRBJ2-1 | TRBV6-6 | CASSFQGASNEQFF
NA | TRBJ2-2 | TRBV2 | CASNRAGELFF
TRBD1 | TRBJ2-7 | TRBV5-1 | CASSQGQEASYEQYF
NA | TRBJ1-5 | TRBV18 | CASSRDNQPQHF
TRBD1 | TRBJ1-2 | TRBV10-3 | CAVSGTGNYGYTF
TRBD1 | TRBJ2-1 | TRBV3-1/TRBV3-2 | CASSQDSGQGYNEQFF
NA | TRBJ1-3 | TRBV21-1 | CASSKIKGAHSGNTIYF
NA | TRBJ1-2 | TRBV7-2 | CASSDDRNYGYTF
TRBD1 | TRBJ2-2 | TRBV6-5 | CASSSSGTGRTGELFF
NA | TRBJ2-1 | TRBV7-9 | CASSFGQGGYNEQFF
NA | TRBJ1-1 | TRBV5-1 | CASSLAGSRKITEAFF
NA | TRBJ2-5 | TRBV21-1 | CAMVKRGAEETQYF
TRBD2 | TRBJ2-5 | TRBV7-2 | CASSWNGGAGETQYF
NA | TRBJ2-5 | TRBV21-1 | CASSKDWAVTGGLTQYF
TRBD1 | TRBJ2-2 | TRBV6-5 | CASASDRGRSGELFF
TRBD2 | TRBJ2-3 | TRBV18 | CASSPTLTSGATDTQYF
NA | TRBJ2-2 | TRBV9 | CASSVGQHTGELFF
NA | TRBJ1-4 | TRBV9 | CASSVEGFPANEKLFF
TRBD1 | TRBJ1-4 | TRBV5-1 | CASSANSFQGASEKLFF
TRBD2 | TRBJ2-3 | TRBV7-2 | CASSARLAGGTDTQYF
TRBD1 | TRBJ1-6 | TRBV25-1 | CASSEGDRGNSPLHF
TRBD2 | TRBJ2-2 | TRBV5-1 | CASSLVAGLGAAGELFF
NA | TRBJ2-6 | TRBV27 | CASSVTSANVLTF
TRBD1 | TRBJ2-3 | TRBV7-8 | CASSLGLSDRGDTQYF
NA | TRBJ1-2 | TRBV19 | CASSPLTEVTNYGYTF
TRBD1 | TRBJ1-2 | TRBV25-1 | CASSDLKRQGVGGYTF
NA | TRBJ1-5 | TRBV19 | CASSIEGRGNQPQHF
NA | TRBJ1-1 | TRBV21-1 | CASSITGMNTEAFF
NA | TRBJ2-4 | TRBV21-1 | CASATPGGAVVSKNIQYF
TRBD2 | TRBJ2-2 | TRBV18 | CASSQQRGGTGELFF
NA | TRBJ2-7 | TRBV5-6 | CASSSYSRYEQYF
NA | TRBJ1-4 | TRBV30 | CAWSRGYEKLFF
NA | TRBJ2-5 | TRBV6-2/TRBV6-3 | CASSYSVTGRGTQYF
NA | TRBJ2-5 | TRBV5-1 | CASKTRETQYF
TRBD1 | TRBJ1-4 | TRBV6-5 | CASRPGTGGNEKLFF
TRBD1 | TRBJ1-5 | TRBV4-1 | CASSQADRGGTQPQHF
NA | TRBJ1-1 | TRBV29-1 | CSVGRGNTEAFF
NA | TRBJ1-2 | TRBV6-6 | CASRGGSYGYTF
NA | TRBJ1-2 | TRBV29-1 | CSVEDNGYGYTF
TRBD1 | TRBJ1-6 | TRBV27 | CASSLSGTGASPLHF
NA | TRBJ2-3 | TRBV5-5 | CASSLASPPSTDTQYF
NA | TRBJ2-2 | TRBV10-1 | CASTGSTGELFF
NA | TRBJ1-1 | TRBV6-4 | CASSHPSQGSGTEAFF
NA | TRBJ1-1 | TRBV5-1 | CASSPRLGGVINTEAFF
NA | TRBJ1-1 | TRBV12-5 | CASGFGNTEAFF
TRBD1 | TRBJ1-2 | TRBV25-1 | CASSDPGTGGMFGYTF
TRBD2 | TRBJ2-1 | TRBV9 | CASSVGTSDYNEQFF